This is a list of T cell receptor beta chains from one sample in a study of shared clonotypes between healthy human individuals. Libraries were prepared by immunoSEQ multiplex PCR; TCRdb keeps only in-frame clonotypes and omits some of them. The sample has 1.6 million or so clones; about 96% are singletons. Specimen: naive CD4+ T cells sorted from blood. These receptors were obtained from a man aged 25 to 40 in good health. Each CDR3 is given with its conserved first and last residue. The order of the fields is J gene, V gene, D gene, clone size, CDR3 protein, CDR3 DNA. A D gene is named only where the DNA matches it firmly. Clone sizes are given selectively: once, few, many, or a class where the clone is expanded.

J gene: TRBJ2-2; V gene: TRBV9; D gene: -; clone size: -; CDR3 protein: CASSVELRSPGGTGELFF; CDR3 DNA: TGTGCCAGCAGCGTAGAGCTCCGATCTCCCGGGGGTACCGGGGAGCTGTTTTTT
J gene: TRBJ2-3; V gene: TRBV7-2; D gene: -; clone size: once; CDR3 protein: CASSLLATRTDTQYF; CDR3 DNA: TGTGCCAGCAGCTTACTAGCCACTCGCACAGATACGCAGTATTTT
J gene: TRBJ2-2; V gene: TRBV9; D gene: TRBD2; clone size: -; CDR3 protein: CASSPLGLAANTGELFF; CDR3 DNA: TGTGCCAGCAGCCCACTGGGACTAGCGGCTAACACCGGGGAGCTGTTTTTT
J gene: TRBJ1-4; V gene: TRBV5-4; D gene: -; clone size: -; CDR3 protein: CASSATSTNEKLFF; CDR3 DNA: TGTGCCAGCAGCGCAACTTCAACTAATGAAAAACTGTTTTTT
J gene: TRBJ2-1; V gene: TRBV9; D gene: -; clone size: -; CDR3 protein: CASSVEPFPGGRSKYNEQFF; CDR3 DNA: TGTGCCAGCAGCGTAGAGCCCTTCCCCGGGGGCCGTTCAAAATACAATGAGCAGTTCTTC
J gene: TRBJ2-5; V gene: TRBV2; D gene: -; clone size: -; CDR3 protein: CASSVGGQETQYF; CDR3 DNA: TGTGCCAGCAGTGTAGGGGGCCAAGAGACCCAGTACTTC
J gene: TRBJ2-5; V gene: TRBV10-3; D gene: -; clone size: -; CDR3 protein: CASSRLSQETQYF; CDR3 DNA: TGTGCCAGTTCCCGACTTTCCCAAGAGACCCAGTACTTC
J gene: TRBJ2-7; V gene: TRBV18; D gene: -; clone size: -; CDR3 protein: CASSEGAVYEQYF; CDR3 DNA: TGTGCCAGCTCGGAGGGGGCGGTCTACGAGCAGTACTTC
J gene: TRBJ2-7; V gene: TRBV13; D gene: -; clone size: -; CDR3 protein: CASSSRGRGQTYEQYF; CDR3 DNA: TGTGCCAGCAGCTCAAGGGGGAGGGGCCAGACCTACGAGCAGTACTTC
J gene: TRBJ2-1; V gene: TRBV6-6; D gene: TRBD2; clone size: -; CDR3 protein: CASSYHTSGSANEQFF; CDR3 DNA: TGTGCCAGCAGTTACCATACTAGCGGGAGTGCCAATGAGCAGTTCTTC
J gene: TRBJ1-5; V gene: TRBV7-2; D gene: -; clone size: -; CDR3 protein: CASSLEGYSNQPQHF; CDR3 DNA: TGTGCCAGCAGCTTAGAGGGGTATAGCAATCAGCCCCAGCATTTT
J gene: TRBJ2-1; V gene: TRBV4-1; D gene: TRBD1; clone size: once; CDR3 protein: CASSFPPGTGAYNEQFF; CDR3 DNA: TGCGCCAGCAGCTTCCCACCCGGGACAGGGGCCTACAATGAGCAGTTCTTC
J gene: TRBJ2-2; V gene: TRBV11-2; D gene: -; clone size: -; CDR3 protein: CASSSHPSGELFF; CDR3 DNA: TGTGCCAGCAGCTCCCACCCGTCCGGGGAGCTGTTTTTT
J gene: TRBJ2-7; V gene: TRBV7-9; D gene: -; clone size: once; CDR3 protein: CASSLGQYTEQYF; CDR3 DNA: TGTGCCAGCAGCTTGGGCCAATATACCGAGCAGTACTTC
J gene: TRBJ1-4; V gene: TRBV5-6; D gene: -; clone size: -; CDR3 protein: CASSLGRMANEKLFF; CDR3 DNA: TGTGCCAGCAGCTTGGGAAGGATGGCTAATGAAAAACTGTTTTTT
J gene: TRBJ2-7; V gene: TRBV29-1; D gene: -; clone size: once; CDR3 protein: CSVETVTYEQYF; CDR3 DNA: TGCAGCGTTGAGACGGTCACCTACGAGCAGTACTTC
J gene: TRBJ2-2; V gene: TRBV5-1; D gene: -; clone size: -; CDR3 protein: CATQAGIGTGELFF; CDR3 DNA: TGCGCCACCCAGGCTGGGATCGGCACCGGGGAGCTGTTTTTT
J gene: TRBJ2-1; V gene: TRBV6-4; D gene: -; clone size: -; CDR3 protein: CASSPTGAGYYNEQFF; CDR3 DNA: TGTGCCAGCAGTCCCACGGGGGCGGGATATTACAATGAGCAGTTCTTC
J gene: TRBJ1-1; V gene: TRBV4-3; D gene: -; clone size: -; CDR3 protein: CASRPDATAEAFF; CDR3 DNA: TGCGCCAGCCGACCTGATGCTACAGCTGAAGCTTTCTTT
J gene: TRBJ2-2; V gene: TRBV5-1; D gene: -; clone size: -; CDR3 protein: CASSLDGKGTGELFF; CDR3 DNA: TGCGCCAGCAGCTTGGACGGAAAGGGCACCGGGGAGCTGTTTTTT
J gene: TRBJ2-7; V gene: TRBV27; D gene: -; clone size: -; CDR3 protein: CATKQGPGLIPYEQYF; CDR3 DNA: TGTGCCACCAAACAAGGCCCCGGGTTGATCCCCTACGAGCAGTACTTC
J gene: TRBJ2-2; V gene: TRBV5-4; D gene: -; clone size: -; CDR3 protein: CASSLVESAGELFF; CDR3 DNA: TGTGCCAGCAGCTTGGTCGAATCGGCCGGGGAGCTGTTTTTT
J gene: TRBJ2-5; V gene: TRBV4-2; D gene: TRBD2; clone size: -; CDR3 protein: CASSPGSASGASQETQYF; CDR3 DNA: TGTGCCAGCAGCCCCGGTTCGGCTAGCGGAGCAAGCCAAGAGACCCAGTACTTC
J gene: TRBJ2-5; V gene: TRBV10-3; D gene: TRBD1; clone size: -; CDR3 protein: CAISEWGQGQDTQYF; CDR3 DNA: TGTGCCATCAGTGAGTGGGGACAGGGCCAAGATACCCAGTACTTC
J gene: TRBJ1-3; V gene: TRBV5-4; D gene: -; clone size: -; CDR3 protein: CASSLEPGDATIYF; CDR3 DNA: TGTGCCAGCAGCTTGGAGCCCGGGGATGCCACCATATATTTT
J gene: TRBJ2-3; V gene: TRBV5-4; D gene: TRBD2; clone size: -; CDR3 protein: CASSRSTSGSGADTQYF; CDR3 DNA: TGTGCCAGCAGCCGATCCACTAGCGGGAGCGGGGCAGATACGCAGTATTTT
J gene: TRBJ2-1; V gene: TRBV5-8; D gene: TRBD2; clone size: once; CDR3 protein: CASSLTGGRHNEQFF; CDR3 DNA: TGTGCCAGCAGCTTGACGGGAGGGAGACACAATGAGCAGTTCTTC
J gene: TRBJ2-3; V gene: TRBV5-6; D gene: TRBD2; clone size: -; CDR3 protein: CASSFISRLAGNTDTQYF; CDR3 DNA: TGTGCCAGCAGCTTTATTAGTAGACTAGCGGGGAACACAGATACGCAGTATTTT
J gene: TRBJ2-7; V gene: TRBV14; D gene: TRBD2; clone size: -; CDR3 protein: CASSQVAAGGHTYEQYF; CDR3 DNA: TGTGCCAGCAGCCAAGTGGCAGCGGGAGGCCACACCTACGAGCAGTACTTC
J gene: TRBJ2-7; V gene: TRBV6-1; D gene: TRBD2; clone size: -; CDR3 protein: CASSEARTRGYEQYF; CDR3 DNA: TGTGCCAGCAGTGAAGCCCGGACTAGAGGGTACGAGCAGTACTTC
J gene: TRBJ2-7; V gene: TRBV15; D gene: TRBD1; clone size: -; CDR3 protein: CATSREQRQGEVVYEQYF; CDR3 DNA: TGTGCCACCAGCAGAGAACAGAGACAGGGTGAAGTCGTGTACGAGCAGTACTTC
J gene: TRBJ2-1; V gene: TRBV7-2; D gene: -; clone size: -; CDR3 protein: CASSPGAGVREYNEQFF; CDR3 DNA: TGTGCCAGCAGCCCCGGGGCAGGGGTAAGAGAATACAATGAGCAGTTCTTC
J gene: TRBJ2-3; V gene: TRBV5-4; D gene: -; clone size: -; CDR3 protein: CASSSGGANTQYF; CDR3 DNA: TGTGCCAGCAGCTCCGGCGGGGCTAATACGCAGTATTTT
J gene: TRBJ1-1; V gene: TRBV5-1; D gene: -; clone size: -; CDR3 protein: CASSWGSGVNTEAFF; CDR3 DNA: TGCGCCAGCAGCTGGGGTTCGGGGGTTAACACTGAAGCTTTCTTT
J gene: TRBJ2-1; V gene: TRBV7-6; D gene: -; clone size: -; CDR3 protein: CASSPGGNEQFF; CDR3 DNA: TGTGCCAGCAGCCCTGGGGGGAATGAGCAGTTCTTC
J gene: TRBJ2-3; V gene: TRBV20-1; D gene: -; clone size: -; CDR3 protein: CSARDTQYF; CDR3 DNA: TGCAGTGCTCGCGATACGCAGTATTTT
J gene: TRBJ1-1; V gene: TRBV27; D gene: -; clone size: -; CDR3 protein: CASSPRPGYTEAFF; CDR3 DNA: TGTGCCAGCAGTCCCCGACCCGGATACACTGAAGCTTTCTTT
J gene: TRBJ2-7; V gene: TRBV6-5; D gene: -; clone size: -; CDR3 protein: CASRTGSWGEQYF; CDR3 DNA: TGTGCCAGCAGGACCGGGTCCTGGGGTGAGCAGTACTTC
J gene: TRBJ2-1; V gene: TRBV5-1; D gene: -; clone size: -; CDR3 protein: CASSLAGDLNEQFF; CDR3 DNA: TGCGCCAGCAGCTTGGCAGGGGACCTCAATGAGCAGTTCTTC
J gene: TRBJ2-6; V gene: TRBV5-4; D gene: -; clone size: -; CDR3 protein: CASSLRAGNSGANVLTF; CDR3 DNA: TGTGCCAGCAGCTTGCGGGCCGGGAACTCTGGGGCCAACGTCCTGACTTTC
J gene: TRBJ2-7; V gene: TRBV2; D gene: -; clone size: few; CDR3 protein: CASRGRSYEQYF; CDR3 DNA: TGTGCCAGCAGGGGAAGGAGTTACGAGCAGTACTTC
J gene: TRBJ2-7; V gene: TRBV7-8; D gene: -; clone size: once; CDR3 protein: CASSSATESYEQYF; CDR3 DNA: TGTGCCAGCAGCTCAGCGACAGAGTCCTACGAGCAGTACTTC
J gene: TRBJ1-1; V gene: TRBV5-4; D gene: TRBD1; clone size: -; CDR3 protein: CASSKDRATEAFF; CDR3 DNA: TGTGCCAGCAGCAAGGACAGGGCCACTGAAGCTTTCTTT
J gene: TRBJ2-1; V gene: TRBV5-1; D gene: TRBD1; clone size: -; CDR3 protein: CASSLARQGDRRPIEQFF; CDR3 DNA: TGCGCCAGCAGCTTGGCCAGGCAGGGGGACAGGCGACCGATAGAGCAGTTCTTC